This T cell receptor beta chain was identified during a study of blood T cell repertoires in COVID-19. For the study at large: PBMCs, B-cell-depleted T cells, or T cells provided the cDNA or gDNA that made up the material.

Per the authors' pipeline: Estimation of nucleated cell counts was performed using reference gene primer amplification. Data came from immunoSEQ multiplex PCR; TCRdb stores just in-frame clones and leaves some out. V and J calls plus clone size are reproduced from that table; the DNA served to infer D and trimming. There are a few hundred thousand clones in the sample; 86% occur only once, and about 3% lies in the top ten. The V gene's germline CDR1 is KGHDR and CDR2 SFDVKD. The CDR3 totals 14 residues. Trimming took 7 bases from V and 1 from J, leaving 9 bases between them. The material sequenced was peripheral blood. The chain couples TRBV24-1 to TRBJ2-2, with D perhaps TRBD2 (6 bases). The receptor comes from a young woman with active or convalescent COVID-19. In nucleotides, the CDR3 is TGTGCCACCAGGGGGAGGAAGAACACCGGGGAGCTGTTTTTT. This gives the protein CATRGRKNTGELFF.